Shown below are 28 T cell receptor beta chains from a single sample sequenced in a study of T cells in women clearing cervical HPV infection. TCRdb's table, derived via immunoSEQ multiplex PCR, lists solely in-frame clones and lacks some. Listed are some 31,000 clones; under 7% falls within the top ten. The sequencing input was blood buffy coat. These receptors were taken from a woman aged 18 to 69 with a cervical HPV16 infection that either progressed to CIN3+ or cleared (not recorded which).

Comments on this clone: The read ends 3 residues before the CDR3 terminus; that terminus is restored from the germline J gene. This sequence joins TRBV20-1 and TRBJ2-7, with D perhaps TRBD1 (5 bases). CDR1 DFQATT and CDR2 SNEGSKA come from the germline V gene (reference sequence). This CDR3 has 12 amino acids. V was clipped by 4 bases and J by 3 bases, with 10 bases between them. CDR3 residues: CSAKGPHYEQYF. CDR3 DNA, as far as it was read: TGCAGTGCTAAGGGGCCCCACTACGAG.

Note on this clone: The read falls 3 residues short of the CDR3 end, and the missing part is taken from the germline J gene. The gene calls are TRBV30 and TRBJ1-2; a weak D match, TRBD1 (5 bases). CDR1 GTSNPN and CDR2 SVGIG come from the germline V gene (reference sequence). CDR3 length: 12 residues. The CDR3 DNA, read in part, is TGTGCCTGGAGTGTTCCGGGGGTCGAC. Protein: CAWSVPGVD. The full CDR3 protein reads CAWSVPGVDYTF.

Regarding this clone: The read stops 3 residues short of the end of the CDR3; the missing end is completed from the germline J gene. The rearrangement uses TRBV20-1 and TRBJ2-3; TRBD1 matches 9 bases. After removal of 1 base from V and 4 bases from J, the junction contained 6 bases not matched to a gene. Germline V gives CDR1 DFQATT, CDR2 SNEGSKA (reference sequence). The CDR3 runs to 15 residues. The CDR3 sequence is CSARGRTGASDTQYF. CDR3 bases read: TGCAGTGCTAGAGGCAGGACAGGGGCGTCAGATACG.

Notes on this clone: Coverage ceases 3 residues before the CDR3 finishes, and the germline J gene fills in the end. The chain uses TRBV19 and TRBJ2-4; 8 bases line up with TRBD1. Per the germline V gene, CDR1 is LNHDA and CDR2 is SQIVND (reference sequence). CDR3 length equals 20 residues. The junction had 18 bases not matched to a gene; V was cut back by 3 bases and J by 2 bases. CDR3 residues: CASSILGFPGGAKTKNIQYF. The covered CDR3 bases are TGTGCCAGTAGTATTTTGGGGTTTCCAGGGGGCGCGAAAACCAAAAACATT.

This chain's CDR3 is CASSFDRGYSPLHF. Incomplete CDR3 DNA: TGTGCCAGCAGCTTCGACAGGGGATATTCACCC. V usage is TRBV7-2 and J usage is TRBJ1-6; TRBD1 aligns across 8 bases. The read gets to within 3 residues of the CDR3 end, and the germline J gene fills in the rest. CDR1 and CDR2 from the germline V gene are SGHTA and FQGNSA. The CDR3 has 14 residues. V was pared by 3 bases and J by 8 bases, with 3 bases of the junction left unmatched. The full variable domain, completed using reference TRBV7-2 and TRBJ1-6, is GAGVSQSPSNKVTEKGKDVELRCDPISGHTALYWYRQSLGQGLEFLIYFQGNSAPDKSGLPSDRFSAERTGGSVSTLTIQRTQQEDSAVYLCASSFDRGYSPLHFGNGTRLTVT.

On this clone: The read halts 3 residues ahead of the CDR3 end, with the missing end drawn from the germline J gene. This sequence joins TRBV6-1 and TRBJ2-4; 11 bases line up with TRBD1. The CDR3 length is 16 residues. Germline V gene data show CDR1 as MNHNS and CDR2 as SASEGT. The DNA read from the CDR3 is TGTGCCAGCAGTGCCTTACCGGGACAGGGGGGAGAGACT. This gives the protein CASSALPGQGGET. The full CDR3 sequence reads CASSALPGQGGETQYF.

To note about this clone: The read stops 3 residues short of the end of the CDR3; the missing end is completed from the germline J gene. The V and J genes are TRBV20-1 and TRBJ1-5, with 8 bases that match TRBD1. Germline-derived CDR1 and CDR2 are DFQATT and SNEGSKA (reference sequence). J was trimmed by 4 bases and V by 6 bases; bases with no gene match: 8. There are 14 residues in the CDR3. CDR3 sequence reads: CSAIDRGENQPQHF. Incomplete CDR3 DNA: TGCAGTGCCATTGACAGGGGTGAAAATCAGCCC.

Regarding this clone: The read terminates 3 residues before the CDR3 end, so the remaining end is supplied by the germline J gene. The chain joins TRBV10-3 to TRBJ2-5; D unclear. Germline-derived CDR1 and CDR2 are ENHRY and SYGVKD. The V gene lost 3 bases and the J gene lost 4 bases, with 12 bases spanning the gap. CDR3 size: 14 residues. The DNA read from the CDR3 is TGTGCCATCAGTGATGGTGAGAAGGTAGAGACC. It is translated as CAISDGEKVET. In full, the CDR3 reads CAISDGEKVETQYF.

Details on this clone: The sequenced fragment ends 3 residues before the CDR3 boundary, so the rest is inferred from the germline J gene. The gene calls are TRBV19 and TRBJ2-7; 11 nucleotides match TRBD1. CDR3 size: 14 residues. J lost 3 bases, V lost 4 bases, and 2 bases had no gene match. The germline CDR1 and CDR2 sequences are LNHDA and SQIVND (reference sequence). This chain's CDR3 is CASSRTGGIYEQYF. The sequenced part of the CDR3 DNA is TGTGCCAGTAGTAGGACAGGGGGCATCTACGAG. The complete variable domain, with remaining parts taken from reference TRBV19 and TRBJ2-7, reads DGGITQSPKYLFRKEGQNVTLSCEQNLNHDAMYWYRQDPGQGLRLIYYSQIVNDFQKGDIAEGYSVSREKKESFPLTVTSAQKNPTAFYLCASSRTGGIYEQYFGPGTRLTVT.

On this clone itself: The missing CDR3 end, 3 residues past where the read stops, is filled in from the germline J gene. V usage is TRBV20-1 and J usage is TRBJ2-6; D is unresolved. Germline V gene sequence: CDR1 DFQATT, CDR2 SNEGSKA (reference sequence). The V and J ends lost 6 bases and 1 base respectively, with 10 bases between them. This CDR3 is 14 amino acids long. CDR3 DNA (partial): TGCAGTGCGGGTGGGCGATCTGGGGCCAACGTC. Translated, it gives CSAGGRSGANV. The full CDR3 sequence reads CSAGGRSGANVLTF.

A note on this clone: The missing CDR3 end, 3 residues past where the read stops, is filled in from the germline J gene. The V and J genes are TRBV14 and TRBJ2-2; a possible D gene is TRBD1 (6 bases). V shed 1 base and J shed 0 bases, with 9 bases lying between them. CDR1 is SGHDN and CDR2 is FVKESK in the germline V gene. The CDR3 contains 16 residues. The CDR3 here is CASSQVWGPNTGELFF. Partial CDR3 DNA: TGTGCCAGCAGCCAAGTGTGGGGGCCGAACACCGGGGAG.

In the case of this clone: Sequencing ends 3 residues short of the CDR3 end; the germline J gene provides the rest. The chain uses TRBV2 and TRBJ1-1; possibly TRBD1 for D (6 bases). Germline lookup yields CDR1 SNHLY and CDR2 FYNNEI. This CDR3 has 15 residues. Trimming took off 3 bases at V and 1 base at J, with 12 bases between the two ends. The DNA read from the CDR3 is TGTGCCAGCAGTGAGCGAGGGGGTGAGAACACTGAA. Protein product: CASSERGGENTE. The whole CDR3 protein reads CASSERGGENTEAFF.

Measured by frequency, this clone is medium-sized (0.01 to 0.1%). The read ends 3 residues early relative to the CDR3; the germline J gene fills the gap. Other DNA sequences within the sample encode an identical CDR3. The V gene is TRBV20-1, the J gene TRBJ1-5; tentative D call: TRBD1 (5 bases). The germline CDR1 and CDR2 sequences are DFQATT and SNEGSKA (reference sequence). The V end was cut by 0 bases, the J end by 5 bases, with 8 bases between. The CDR3 length is 13 residues. The sequenced part of the CDR3 DNA is TGCAGTGCTAGAGATCGGGGGTATCAGCCC. Amino acid sequence: CSARDRGYQP. In full, the CDR3 is CSARDRGYQPQHF.

As concerns this clone: The read ends 3 residues early relative to the CDR3; the germline J gene fills the gap. The chain joins TRBV19 to TRBJ2-1; 10 bases are a match to TRBD2. V was clipped by 4 bases and J by 7 bases; unmatched bases: 7. The CDR3 spans 15 residues. In germline, CDR1 is LNHDA, CDR2 SQIVND (reference sequence). The CDR3: CASSRKRTSGNEQFF. CDR3 DNA, as far as it was read: TGTGCCAGTAGTAGAAAAAGGACTAGCGGAAATGAG.

Points on this clone: The CDR3 end falls 3 residues outside the read, so it is completed with the germline J gene. This rearrangement joins TRBV19 to TRBJ2-2; 9 positions agree with TRBD1. This CDR3 has 18 residues. After removal of 4 bases from V and 4 bases from J, the junction contained 13 bases not matched to a gene. Per the germline V gene, CDR1 is LNHDA and CDR2 is SQIVND (reference sequence). The chain's CDR3 is CASSNLALDRGRTGELFF. CDR3 bases read: TGTGCCAGTAGTAACCTTGCTCTGGACAGGGGCCGCACCGGGGAG.

Turning to this clone: The CDR3 end falls 3 residues outside the read, so it is completed with the germline J gene. The chain has TRBV11-2 and TRBJ2-2; D possibly corresponds to TRBD2 (6 bases). There are 15 residues in the CDR3. Germline V gene lookup returns CDR1 SGHAT and CDR2 FQNNGV. The CDR3 here is CASSLVQGLGGKLFF. The covered CDR3 bases are TGTGCCAGCAGCTTAGTCCAAGGACTCGGGGGAAAG.

Comments on this clone: The read gets to within 3 residues of the CDR3 end, and the germline J gene fills in the rest. This sequence joins TRBV5-6 and TRBJ2-7; the D gene is possibly TRBD1 (6 bases). V lost 4 bases and J lost 3, with 11 bases in between. CDR3 size: 13 residues. Germline lookup yields CDR1 SGHDT and CDR2 YYEEEE. CDR3 amino acids: CASSGVRGYEQYF. The sequenced part of the CDR3 DNA is TGTGCCAGCAGCGGCGTCAGGGGCTACGAG.

Concerning this clone: The CDR3 end falls 3 residues outside the read, so it is completed with the germline J gene. The chain employs TRBV5-1 and TRBJ1-2, with no clear D. Germline V lookup: CDR1 SGHRS, CDR2 YFSETQ. This CDR3 contains 12 residues. The sequenced CDR3 bases are TGCGCCAGCAGCTTGGATTCCTACGAC. Its protein is CASSLDSYD. The whole CDR3 protein is CASSLDSYDYTF.

Details on this clone: The read halts 3 residues ahead of the CDR3 end, with the missing end drawn from the germline J gene. The genes are TRBV10-3 and TRBJ1-1; TRBD1 agrees at 8 bases. The CDR3 is made up of 13 amino acids. CDR1 and CDR2 from the germline V gene are ENHRY and SYGVKD. V was clipped by 6 bases and J by 3 bases; unmatched bases: 3. CDR3: CAISLQGDTEAFF. CDR3 DNA, as far as it was read: TGTGCCATCAGCTTACAGGGGGACACTGAA.

In regard to this clone: The read ends 3 residues shy of where the CDR3 ends; the end is completed using the germline J gene. The chain recombines TRBV6-4 with TRBJ2-4, with TRBD1 as a possible D gene (6 bases). The germline gives CDR1 MRHNA, CDR2 SNTAGT. The CDR3 covers 13 residues. Partial CDR3 DNA: TGTGCCAGCAGCGCAGGGGCTTCTGATGGT. This sequence encodes CASSAGASDG. The CDR3 in full is CASSAGASDGQYF.

A remark on this clone: The read falls 3 residues short of the CDR3 end, and the missing part is taken from the germline J gene. The chain couples TRBV20-1 to TRBJ2-1, with 12 bases identical to TRBD2. The CDR3 has 16 amino acids. From germline, CDR1 is DFQATT and CDR2 SNEGSKA (reference sequence). V dropped 6 bases and J dropped 9; count of bases not matched to a gene: 15. The CDR3 region is CSALVTGLAGGGEQFF. CDR3 DNA (partial): TGCAGTGCGCTAGTGACGGGGCTAGCGGGAGGGGGTGAG.

A remark on this clone: The observed sequence ends 3 residues before the CDR3 terminus, with the missing tail filled in from the germline J gene. The gene calls are TRBV7-9 and TRBJ2-7; 7 bases map to TRBD2. The CDR3 length is 15 residues. Germline CDR1 and CDR2: SEHNR and FQNEAQ (reference sequence). The trim removed 4 bases at V and 3 bases at J, leaving 9 bases unmatched. The CDR3 protein is CASSSPKREFYEQYF. The sequenced CDR3 bases are TGTGCCAGCAGCTCCCCCAAGCGGGAATTCTACGAG.

This clone is identified as medium-sized (0.01 to 0.1%) from frequency. One junction end disagrees with the germline gene, perhaps due to a read error. The CDR3 end falls 3 residues outside the read, so it is completed with the germline J gene. Within the sample, other DNA sequences also encode this same CDR3. The V and J genes are TRBV4-2 and TRBJ1-4; 7 bases map to TRBD1. The CDR3 is 15 residues long. CDR1 and CDR2 (germline): LGHNA, YNFKEQ. CDR3 DNA, as far as it was read: TGCGCCAGCAGCCAAGGGGGCGGAGCTAATGAAAAA. Translating it yields CASSQGGGANEK. The CDR3 in its entirety is CASSQGGGANEKLFF.

In the case of this clone: The junction differs from germline at one of its ends, possibly a read error. The CDR3 end is not reached by the read, which stops 3 residues before it; the germline J gene fills it in. This sequence joins TRBV4-2 and TRBJ1-4, with D hard to call. This CDR3 is 14 amino acids long. Looked up from germline, CDR1 is LGHNA and CDR2 is YNFKEQ. This chain's CDR3 is CASSQGQVNEKLFF. The covered CDR3 bases are TGCGCCAGCAGCCAAGGGCAGGTCAATGAAAAA.

As to this clone: The read terminates 3 residues ahead of where the CDR3 ends, so the germline J gene completes it. The rearrangement uses TRBV6-2 or TRBV6-3 and TRBJ1-6; TRBD1 matches at 7 bases. Germline lookup yields CDR1 MNHEY and CDR2 SVGEGT. The CDR3 has 14 residues. The trim removed 6 bases at V and 7 bases at J, leaving 6 bases unmatched. CDR3 DNA, as far as it was read: TGTGCCAGCAGGCGACAGGGCGACAATTCACCC. Amino acid sequence: CASRRQGDNSP. In full, the CDR3 is CASRRQGDNSPLHF.

As regards this clone: The missing CDR3 end, 3 residues past where the read stops, is filled in from the germline J gene. The chain recombines TRBV7-9 with TRBJ2-1; 13 bases are shared with TRBD2. The length of the CDR3 is 15 residues. V shed 5 bases and J 6 bases; nucleotides not matched to a gene: 4. Germline V gene lookup returns CDR1 SEHNR and CDR2 FQNEAQ (reference sequence). The CDR3 region is CASSQLAGGGNEQFF. CDR3 DNA, as far as it was read: TGTGCCAGCAGCCAACTAGCGGGAGGGGGCAATGAG.

As concerns this clone: With the read ending 3 residues before the CDR3 end, the germline J gene is used to fill in that end. The chain combines TRBV23-1 with TRBJ2-7, with TRBD2 as a possible D gene (6 bases). Being an ORF, TRBV23-1 has a function that is uncertain. Trimming cost V 0 bases and J 3 bases, with 12 bases left between them. The CDR3 is made up of 15 amino acids. The sequenced CDR3 bases are TGCGCCAGCAGTCAATCGGGAAGGAGGGGCTACGAG. Translation gives CASSQSGRRGYE. The CDR3, in full, reads CASSQSGRRGYEQYF.

Concerning this clone itself: With the read ending 3 residues before the CDR3 end, the germline J gene is used to fill in that end. V and J are TRBV7-8 and TRBJ2-1; the match to TRBD2 covers 11 bases. The junction had 10 bases not matched to a gene; V was cut back by 3 bases and J by 9 bases. The CDR3 covers 16 residues. The germline V gene has CDR1 SGHVS and CDR2 FQNEAQ. CDR3 amino acids: CASSLPVAGGPVEQFF. The sequenced CDR3 bases are TGTGCCAGCAGCTTGCCTGTAGCGGGAGGGCCGGTTGAG.